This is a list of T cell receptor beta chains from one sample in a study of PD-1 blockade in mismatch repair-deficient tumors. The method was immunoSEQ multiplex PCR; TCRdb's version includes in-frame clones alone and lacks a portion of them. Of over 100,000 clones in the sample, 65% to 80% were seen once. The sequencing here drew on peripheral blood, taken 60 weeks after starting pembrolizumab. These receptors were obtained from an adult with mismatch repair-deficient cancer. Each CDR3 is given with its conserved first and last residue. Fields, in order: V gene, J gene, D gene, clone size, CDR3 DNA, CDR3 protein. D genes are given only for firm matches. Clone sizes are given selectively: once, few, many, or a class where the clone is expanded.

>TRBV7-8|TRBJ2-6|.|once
TGTGCCAGCAGCTTAAGGGGGGGCTCTGGGGCCAACGTCCTGACTTTC
CASSLRGGSGANVLTF
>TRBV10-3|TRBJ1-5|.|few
TGTGCCATCAGTCGTGGCAATCAGCCCCAGCATTTT
CAISRGNQPQHF
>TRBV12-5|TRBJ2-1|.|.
TGTGCTAGTGGTTTGGAGATAGCAAACAATGAGCAGTTCTTC
CASGLEIANNEQFF
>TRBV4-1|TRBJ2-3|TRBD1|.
TGCGCCAGCAGCCAAGAAGATGGCAGGGGGCAAGATACGCAGTATTTT
CASSQEDGRGQDTQYF
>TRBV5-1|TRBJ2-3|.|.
TGCGCCAGCAGCTCCTTTGCCCCCCCAGATACGCAGTATTTT
CASSSFAPPDTQYF
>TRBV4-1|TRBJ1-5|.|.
TGCGCCAGCAGCCAAGTGGGCGGTCAGCCCCAGCATTTT
CASSQVGGQPQHF
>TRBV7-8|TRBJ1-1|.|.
TGTGCCAGCAGCCCCGCCGACAGACGTGAAGCTTTCTTT
CASSPADRREAFF
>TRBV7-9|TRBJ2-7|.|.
TGTGCCAGCAGCTTGATCAATATCGAGCAGTACTTC
CASSLINIEQYF
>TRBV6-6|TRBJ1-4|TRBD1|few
TGTGCCAGCAGTTACCGGACAGGGGGACAAAAACTGTTTTTT
CASSYRTGGQKLFF
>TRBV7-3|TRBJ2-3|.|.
TGTGCCAGCAGCTGGTCGAGACTGGCAGATACGCAGTATTTT
CASSWSRLADTQYF
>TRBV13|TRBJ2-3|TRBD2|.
TGTGCCAGCAGCTTACGGCTTAGCGGGAGGGGCACAGATACGCAGTATTTT
CASSLRLSGRGTDTQYF
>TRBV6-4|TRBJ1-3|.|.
TGTGCCAGCAGTGACTTTCAGTTCAGGGCCAACCTGACCGTGCCTGGAAACACCATATATTTT
CASSDFQFRANLTVPGNTIYF
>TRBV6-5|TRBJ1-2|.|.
TGTGCCAGCTTCTTGAAAACCACAGGGATACGAGGCTACACCTTC
CASFLKTTGIRGYTF
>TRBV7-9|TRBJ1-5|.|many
TGTGCCAGCAGCTTAGGTGCTCAGCCCCAGCATTTT
CASSLGAQPQHF
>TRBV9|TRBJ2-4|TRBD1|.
TGTGCCAGCAGCGCCGGGGAGCGGGACAGGGGTCATCTAGCCAAAAACATTCAGTACTTC
CASSAGERDRGHLAKNIQYF
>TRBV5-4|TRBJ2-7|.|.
TGTGCCAGCACCAGGGCGGCTTCCGAGCAGTACTTC
CASTRAASEQYF
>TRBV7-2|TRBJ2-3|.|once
TGTGCCAGCAGCCCCGACACAGATACGCAGTATTTT
CASSPDTDTQYF
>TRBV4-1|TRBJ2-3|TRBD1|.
TGCGCCAGCAGCCCCAAAGACGCCGGGACAGCTAGCACAGATACGCAGTATTTT
CASSPKDAGTASTDTQYF
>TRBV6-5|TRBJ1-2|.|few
TGTGCCAGCAGTTCCTGGGGGGCTGGCTACACCTTC
CASSSWGAGYTF
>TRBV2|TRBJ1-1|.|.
TGTGCCAGCAGTGAAGAGGCAGTAATGAACACTGAAGCTTTCTTT
CASSEEAVMNTEAFF
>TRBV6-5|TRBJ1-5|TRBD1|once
TGTGCCAGCAGTTACTCGGGGGACAGAAACCAGCCCCAGCATTTT
CASSYSGDRNQPQHF
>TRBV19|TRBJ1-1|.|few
TGTGCCAGTAGTATGGGACAGAACACTGAAGCTTTCTTT
CASSMGQNTEAFF
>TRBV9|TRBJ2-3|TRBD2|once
TGTGCCAGCAGCTCCCAGTTCGCTAGCGGGAGGGCGGGGAATACGCAGTATTTT
CASSSQFASGRAGNTQYF
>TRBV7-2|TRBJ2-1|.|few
TGTGCCAGCAGCTTAGCTAGTGGGAGTGAAATAAGAAATGAGCAGTTCTTC
CASSLASGSEIRNEQFF
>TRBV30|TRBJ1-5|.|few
TGTGCCTGGACTCGAGGGGCTAGTCAGCCCCAGCATTTT
CAWTRGASQPQHF
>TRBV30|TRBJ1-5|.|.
TGTGCCTGGAGTCACGGGGGGGGTCTTCAGCCCCAGCATTTT
CAWSHGGGLQPQHF
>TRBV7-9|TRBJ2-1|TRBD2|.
TGTGCCAGCGGCACGTATAGCGGGAGCGCCTACAATGAGCAGTTCTTC
CASGTYSGSAYNEQFF
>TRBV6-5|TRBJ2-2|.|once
TGTGCCAGCAGTTACCGTTTCGGGGAGCTGTTTTTT
CASSYRFGELFF
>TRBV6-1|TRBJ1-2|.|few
TGTGCCAGCAGTGCCTGGGACGCCGGCTACACCTTC
CASSAWDAGYTF
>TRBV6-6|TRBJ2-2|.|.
TGTGCCAGCAGTTACTCCGGCCCCGGAGGGGGGGAGCTGTTTTTT
CASSYSGPGGGELFF
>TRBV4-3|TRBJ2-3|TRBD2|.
TGCGCCAGCAGCCAAGATCTACCTAGCGGGATAATGGTTACGCAGTATTTT
CASSQDLPSGIMVTQYF
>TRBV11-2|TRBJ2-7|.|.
TGTGCCAGCAGCCCTATATCGAGGGTAAGCTCCTACGAGCAGTACTTC
CASSPISRVSSYEQYF
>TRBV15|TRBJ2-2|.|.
TGTGCCACCAGCAGAGACAGGTCACGTTACACCGGGGAGCTGTTTTTT
CATSRDRSRYTGELFF
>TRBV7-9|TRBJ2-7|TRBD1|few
TGTGCCAGCAGACAGACAGGGGTCTACGAGCAGTACTTC
CASRQTGVYEQYF
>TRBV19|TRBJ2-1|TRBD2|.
TGTGCCAGTAGTATAGATCGGGGCGGGGGGTACAATGAGCAGTTCTTC
CASSIDRGGGYNEQFF
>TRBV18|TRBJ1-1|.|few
TGTGCCAGCTCACACTCGAGAAACTTAAGGGACACTGAAGCTTTCTTT
CASSHSRNLRDTEAFF
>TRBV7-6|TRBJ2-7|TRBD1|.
TGTGCCAGCAGCAAGCGACAGGGGGCCGACGAGCAGTACTTC
CASSKRQGADEQYF
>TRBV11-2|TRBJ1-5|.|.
TGTGCCAGCAGCTTAGAAGAAAATGGGAATCAGCCCCAGCATTTT
CASSLEENGNQPQHF
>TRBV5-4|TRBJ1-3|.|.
TGTGCCAGCAGCTTTGGGACGGACATCTCTGGAAACACCATATATTTT
CASSFGTDISGNTIYF
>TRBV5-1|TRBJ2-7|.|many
TGCGCCAGCAGCTCTCAACAGGAGCACTACGAGCAGTACTTC
CASSSQQEHYEQYF
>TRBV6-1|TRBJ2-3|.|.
TGTGCCAGCAGGGGGGGTAACACAGATACGCAGTATTTT
CASRGGNTDTQYF
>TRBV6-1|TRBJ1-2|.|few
TGTGCCAGCAGTGAGGGGAGTGTGCTCTATGGCTACACCTTC
CASSEGSVLYGYTF
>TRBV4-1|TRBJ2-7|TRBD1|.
TGCGCCAGCAGACCTAACCCCGGGACAGGGGGCTCCTACGAGCAGTACTTC
CASRPNPGTGGSYEQYF
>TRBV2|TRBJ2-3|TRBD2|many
TGTGCCAGCAGTCACCCGGGAGGCGCAGATACGCAGTATTTT
CASSHPGGADTQYF
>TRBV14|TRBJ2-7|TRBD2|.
TGTGCCAGCAGCCCCCTAAACGCGGGAGGGCCCTACGAGCAGTACTTC
CASSPLNAGGPYEQYF
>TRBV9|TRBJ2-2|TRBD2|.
TGTGCCAGCAGCTCCGGGACTAGCGGGACGGCCGGGGAGCTGTTTTTT
CASSSGTSGTAGELFF
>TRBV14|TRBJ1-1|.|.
TGTGCCAGCAGCCGCAATAAGGAAGCTTTCTTT
CASSRNKEAFF
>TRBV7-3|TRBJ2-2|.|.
TGTGCCAGCAGCTTAAACATGAACACCGGGGAGCTGTTTTTT
CASSLNMNTGELFF
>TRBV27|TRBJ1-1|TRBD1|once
TGTGCCAGCAGTTTAGAGGGACAGAGTGAAGCTTTCTTT
CASSLEGQSEAFF
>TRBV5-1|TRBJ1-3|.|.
TGCGCCAGCAGCTTGGATCCCAGGGCTGTTGGAAACACCATATATTTT
CASSLDPRAVGNTIYF
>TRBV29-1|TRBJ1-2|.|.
TGCAGCGTGGGGACCGACCCTTTAAGAGGCTACACCTTC
CSVGTDPLRGYTF
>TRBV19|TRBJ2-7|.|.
TGTGCCAGTAGTTGGGGGGGCGGTTACGAGCAGTACTTC
CASSWGGGYEQYF
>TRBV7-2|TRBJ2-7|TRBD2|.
TGTGCCAGCAGCCCAGCGGGGTCACCCTACGAGCAGTACTTC
CASSPAGSPYEQYF
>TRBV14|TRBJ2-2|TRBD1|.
TGTGCCAGCAGCTCCACCGGGACAGCCAACACCGGGGAGCTGTTTTTT
CASSSTGTANTGELFF
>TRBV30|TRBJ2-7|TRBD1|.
TGTGCCTGGAAAAGGACAGGGCCCTACGAGCAGTACTTC
CAWKRTGPYEQYF
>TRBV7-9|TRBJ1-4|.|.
TGTGCCAGCAGCTCGGGCCGGGGGGCCGATGAAAAACTGTTTTTT
CASSSGRGADEKLFF
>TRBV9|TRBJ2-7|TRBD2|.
TGTGCCAGCAGCGTACTCGATGGAGGTAGCGGGAGCAGGGACGAGCAGTACTTC
CASSVLDGGSGSRDEQYF
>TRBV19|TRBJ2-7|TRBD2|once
TGTGCCAGTAGTGCTGGGGAGGGAGGTACAGCCTACGAGCAGTACTTC
CASSAGEGGTAYEQYF
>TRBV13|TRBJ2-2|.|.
TGTGCCAGCACCGAGGGGGGGGCGCGAACCGGGGAGCTGTTTTTT
CASTEGGARTGELFF